These 20 T cell receptor beta chains came from one sample sequenced in a study of post-analysis software for immune sequencing data. Study-wide results and caveats: The five TRBV segments detected at higher frequency in patients than in controls included TRBV5-6, TRBV5-1 and TRBV20-1.

Sequencing libraries made from TCR beta cDNA carried unique molecular identifiers. In TCRdb, the PCR reads were re-called with MiXCR into one record per CDR3 protein. In the table there are hundreds of thousands of distinct CDR3 sequences, roughly 30% of which are singletons. Which antigens these TCRs recognize remains unknown. Specimen: blood. Receptors were obtained from a girl under 18 with multiple sclerosis.

As for this clonotype: One end of the junction does not line up with germline, which may come from a read error. The chain couples TRBV15 to TRBJ2-2; 7 bases match TRBD2. There are 16 residues in the CDR3. Per the germline V gene, CDR1 is LNHNV and CDR2 is YYDKDF (reference sequence). The CDR3 region has the DNA TGTGCCACCAGCAGAGGACTAGCTGGGTACACCGGGGAGCGGTTTTTT. Translation: CATSRGLAGYTGERFF.

The V and J genes are TRBV6-5 and TRBJ1-5, with D perhaps TRBD1 (5 bases). Germline lookup yields CDR1 MNHEY and CDR2 SVGAGI. The CDR3 totals 13 residues. Trimming cost V 5 bases and J 6 bases, with 11 bases left between them. This chain's CDR3 is CASSANGGQPQHF. The CDR3 DNA sequence: TGTGCCAGCAGTGCCAATGGGGGTCAGCCCCAGCATTTT.

The chain is built from TRBV6-4 and TRBJ2-5; no reliable D call. The V end lost 4 bases, the J end lost 4 bases, and 10 bases lay between the germline ends. The CDR3 is 13 amino acids. Germline loops: CDR1 MRHNA, CDR2 SNTAGT. The CDR3 spells CASSGKDGETQYF. Here the CDR3 DNA reads TGTGCCAGCAGTGGGAAGGATGGAGAGACCCAGTACTTC.

Only a few counts were recorded for this clonotype. The V call is TRBV7-2, the J call TRBJ2-4; D is perhaps TRBD1 (6 bases). This CDR3 is 14 amino acids long. Trimming shortened V by 8 bases and J by 0 bases, and 11 bases separated the two germline ends. In germline, CDR1 is SGHTA, CDR2 FQGNSA. CDR3: CASAGDLAKNIQYF. In DNA, the CDR3 is TGTGCCAGCGCAGGGGACCTAGCCAAAAACATTCAGTACTTC.

The chain has TRBV6-1 and TRBJ2-7; possible D gene TRBD2, 7 bases. V was cut by 2 bases and J by 5 bases, with 13 bases left in between. CDR1 MNHNS and CDR2 SASEGT come from the germline V gene. The CDR3 is 14 residues long. CDR3 bases: TGTGCCAGCAGTGAACGTTGGGGGGGCCACGAGCAGTACTTC. It encodes CASSERWGGHEQYF.

The chain links TRBV20-1 to TRBJ2-4; D ambiguous. The germline V and J ends were trimmed by 6 bases and 13 bases, with 25 bases remaining between them. The length of the CDR3 is 14 residues. The germline V gene encodes CDR1 DFQATT and CDR2 SNEGSKA (reference sequence). The CDR3 DNA is TGCAGTGCACCTCTTGGCGGCCCTTTCGGAGAGCAGTACTTC. Translation: CSAPLGGPFGEQYF.

This chain links TRBV20-1 with TRBJ2-1; no reliable D call. Germline V gives CDR1 DFQATT, CDR2 SNEGSKA (reference sequence). This CDR3 is built from 11 residues. The V gene lost 2 bases and the J gene lost 7 bases, with 6 bases spanning the gap. CDR3 sequence: CSARPWNEQFF. The CDR3 DNA is TGCAGTGCTAGACCGTGGAATGAGCAGTTCTTC.

Many counts were recorded for this clonotype. The J gene is TRBJ1-6, the V gene TRBV20-1, with 7 bases matching TRBD1. The J segment lost 8 bases and the V segment lost 6 bases, leaving 7 bases of the junction unmatched. CDR3 length: 13 amino acids. CDR1 and CDR2 from the germline V gene are DFQATT and SNEGSKA (reference sequence). DNA of the CDR3: TGCAGTGCCAACCGGGACAGAGATTCACCCCTCCACTTT. Translated, it gives CSANRDRDSPLHF.

In this sample, this clonotype turned up a few times. The chain has TRBV15 and TRBJ1-2; 9 bases agree with TRBD1. V dropped 2 bases and J dropped 6; count of bases not matched to a gene: 7. The CDR3 has 15 amino acids. CDR1 and CDR2 (germline): LNHNV, YYDKDF (reference sequence). The DNA of the CDR3 is TGTGCCACCAGCAGATTTAACAGGGGGCGAAATGGCTACACCTTC. Translating it yields CATSRFNRGRNGYTF.

This clonotype came up many times. This sequence joins TRBV4-1 and TRBJ2-7; perhaps TRBD2 as D (5 bases). The germline gives CDR1 MGHRA, CDR2 YSYEKL. The CDR3 runs to 13 residues. Between the trimmed V and J ends, which lost 4 bases and 5 bases, there was a span of 12 bases. The CDR3 sequence: CASSRAGSNEQYF. The CDR3 nucleotides are TGCGCCAGCAGCCGTGCGGGCAGCAACGAGCAGTACTTC.

V is TRBV14 and J is TRBJ2-5; TRBD2 matches at 7 bases. Germline V gene sequence: CDR1 SGHDN, CDR2 FVKESK. The V gene end was trimmed by 8 bases and the J gene end by 0 bases; junction bases not matched to a gene: 3. The CDR3 sequence is 13 residues long. The CDR3 is CASAGGYQETQYF. CDR3 nucleotides: TGTGCCAGCGCCGGGGGGTACCAAGAGACCCAGTACTTC.

The CDR3 loop reads CASSLFSGRDTDTQYF. The CDR3 coding sequence is TGCGCCAGCAGCTTGTTTAGCGGGCGCGACACAGATACGCAGTATTTT. The V call is TRBV5-1, the J call TRBJ2-3; 7 bases align to TRBD2. The CDR3 consists of 16 residues. From germline, CDR1 is SGHRS and CDR2 YFSETQ. The J segment lost 2 bases and the V segment lost 1 base, leaving 7 bases of the junction unmatched.

The table lists this clonotype with a few counts. J is TRBJ2-1 and V is TRBV14; D perhaps matches TRBD2 (5 bases). V dropped 1 base and J dropped 2 bases, with 21 bases sitting between them. Germline V lookup: CDR1 SGHDN, CDR2 FVKESK. The CDR3 runs to 19 residues. CDR3 in amino acids: CASSQASAAGLRAYNEQFF. The CDR3 DNA reads TGTGCCAGCAGCCAAGCTTCGGCGGCGGGCCTTCGGGCCTACAATGAGCAGTTCTTC.

This rearrangement joins TRBV28 to TRBJ1-1; TRBD1 is a possible D gene (6 bases). This CDR3 has 14 residues. V lost 5 bases, J lost 4 bases, and 14 bases lay in between. Germline CDR1 MDHEN, CDR2 SYDVKM. The CDR3 sequence: CASSPPTDSTEAFF. The CDR3, as DNA: TGTGCCAGCAGTCCTCCAACGGACAGCACTGAAGCTTTCTTT. Based on the CDR3 plus reference TRBV28 and TRBJ1-1, the full variable domain is DVKVTQSSRYLVKRTGEKVFLECVQDMDHENMFWYRQDPGLGLRLIYFSYDVKMKEKGDIPEGYSVSREKKERFSLILESASTNQTSMYLCASSPPTDSTEAFFGQGTRLTVV.

The chain has TRBV2 and TRBJ1-5, with no clear D. The V gene's germline CDR1 is SNHLY and CDR2 FYNNEI. V gave up 5 bases and J gave up 3 bases, with 11 bases separating them. This CDR3 has 14 amino acids. The DNA of the CDR3 is TGTGCCAGCAGTTTCCGGGCCATCAATCAGCCCCAGCATTTT. Protein: CASSFRAINQPQHF.

This chain joins TRBV5-1 and TRBJ1-3; D is ambiguous. The CDR3 is 13 residues long. The germline V gene has CDR1 SGHRS and CDR2 YFSETQ. Trimming cost V 0 bases and J 6 bases, with 7 bases left between them. CDR3 sequence reads: CASSLGGENTIYF. The DNA of the CDR3 is TGCGCCAGCAGCTTGGGGGGAGAAAACACCATATATTTT.

There are a few counts of this clonotype. This chain joins TRBV27 and TRBJ2-3, with D tentatively TRBD1 (6 bases). The CDR3 runs 18 residues. Germline V gives CDR1 MNHEY, CDR2 SMNVEV (reference sequence). Trimming shortened V by 1 base and J by 2 bases, and 19 bases separated the two germline ends. The CDR3: CASSLWITPQGHTDTQYF. The CDR3 DNA reads as TGTGCCAGCAGTTTATGGATTACACCACAGGGCCACACAGATACGCAGTATTTT.

The rearrangement links TRBV4-3 to TRBJ2-7; D call uncertain. V was trimmed by 1 base and J by 6 bases, leaving 16 bases between them. Germline CDR1 LGHNA, CDR2 YSLEER. CDR3 length equals 15 residues. The CDR3 nucleotides read TGCGCCAGCAGCCAAGCTTTGAGAAAGGTCAGCGAGCAGTACTTC. Its translation is CASSQALRKVSEQYF.

This chain links TRBV12-3 or TRBV12-4 with TRBJ2-3; possibly TRBD1 for D (6 bases). With 6 bases removed from V and 4 bases from J, the gap between germline ends came to 26 bases. CDR3 size: 18 residues. In DNA, the CDR3 is TGTGCCAGCAGGCTCCGGGACATCGTGGTAGCGAGCGCAGATACGCAGTATTTT. Encoded protein: CASRLRDIVVASADTQYF.

This clonotype was counted a few times. V usage is TRBV4-1 and J usage is TRBJ1-1, with 7 nucleotides matching TRBD1. J lost 3 bases, V lost 4 bases, and 8 bases had no gene match. The length of the CDR3 is 15 residues. Germline V CDR1 and CDR2: MGHRA, YSYEKL. The CDR3 DNA reads TGCGCCAGCAGCCCTCACCTCACAGGGGACACTGAAGCTTTCTTT. Amino acids: CASSPHLTGDTEAFF.